This TCR beta chain was identified in a study of T cell clonality in common variable immunodeficiency. Comment on this clone: The antigen remains undetermined. The read ends 3 residues before the CDR3 terminus; that terminus is restored from the germline J gene.

The table came from immunoSEQ multiplex PCR; TCRdb's copy has only in-frame clones and leaves some out. There are under 40,000 clones in the sample, none observed a single time. Germline assignment: CDR1 SEHNR and CDR2 FQNEAQ (reference sequence). CDR3 size: 14 residues. V was trimmed by 6 bases and J by 4 bases, leaving 15 bases between them. Study-level findings and limits: In common variable immunodeficiency, TCR beta chains reportedly carried fewer deletions and N-nucleotide insertions. Compared with healthy controls, CVID subjects showed increased TCRbeta clonality, mostly in about a third. Shared TCRbeta clones were fewer between CVID subjects than controls.

Patients and controls were mostly of Caucasian heritage. The chain links TRBV7-9 to TRBJ1-2, with D perhaps TRBD1 (6 bases). This sequence originates from a human donor with common variable immunodeficiency. The sequenced sample consisted of peripheral blood mononuclear cells. The sequenced CDR3 bases are TGTGCCAGCAGTCGGACAGCGAGCCGCTATGGC. Translating gives CASSRTASRYG. In full, the CDR3 is CASSRTASRYGYTF.